These T cell receptor beta chains were read from a single sample in a study of blood T cell repertoires in COVID-19. The data were produced by immunoSEQ multiplex PCR, yet TCRdb's version contains in-frame clones alone and is incomplete. Found here are some 280,000 clones, about 88% of them singletons; the top ten hold roughly an eighth. Sequenced sample: peripheral blood. The receptors originated from an older woman with acute or convalescent COVID-19. The CDR3 runs from the conserved cysteine through the conserved F or W. The order of the fields is clone size, D gene, V gene, J gene, CDR3 protein, CDR3 DNA. A D gene is named only where the DNA matches it firmly. Size is omitted from some rows. Given values are once, few, many or a class for expanded clones.

clone size: NA; D gene: NA; V gene: TRBV7-2; J gene: TRBJ1-6; CDR3 protein: CASSLESSYNSPLHF; CDR3 DNA: TGTGCCAGCAGCTTAGAGAGCTCCTATAATTCACCCCTCCACTTT
clone size: few; D gene: NA; V gene: TRBV28; J gene: TRBJ1-2; CDR3 protein: CASSFYRAFLDGYTF; CDR3 DNA: TGTGCCAGCAGTTTCTACAGGGCCTTTCTGGATGGCTACACCTTC
clone size: NA; D gene: NA; V gene: TRBV27; J gene: TRBJ2-2; CDR3 protein: CASSPGTNTGELFF; CDR3 DNA: TGTGCCAGCAGTCCCGGGACAAACACCGGGGAGCTGTTTTTT
clone size: NA; D gene: TRBD1; V gene: TRBV19; J gene: TRBJ1-2; CDR3 protein: CASSKRITGDYGYTF; CDR3 DNA: TGTGCCAGTAGTAAGAGGATCACAGGGGACTATGGCTACACCTTC
clone size: NA; D gene: TRBD1; V gene: TRBV20-1; J gene: TRBJ1-2; CDR3 protein: CSVSDRGHFGYTF; CDR3 DNA: TGCAGTGTAAGTGACAGGGGGCACTTTGGCTACACCTTC
clone size: NA; D gene: NA; V gene: TRBV3-1/TRBV3-2; J gene: TRBJ1-1; CDR3 protein: CASSQETVNTEAFF; CDR3 DNA: TGTGCCAGCAGCCAGGAGACGGTTAACACTGAAGCTTTCTTT
clone size: NA; D gene: TRBD2; V gene: TRBV5-1; J gene: TRBJ2-2; CDR3 protein: CASSLRLADTGELFF; CDR3 DNA: TGCGCCAGCAGCTTGAGGCTAGCGGACACCGGGGAGCTGTTTTTT
clone size: once; D gene: TRBD2; V gene: TRBV10-3; J gene: TRBJ2-5; CDR3 protein: CAISESLLAGGYETQYF; CDR3 DNA: TGTGCCATCAGTGAGTCCCTACTAGCGGGGGGATATGAGACCCAGTACTTC
clone size: NA; D gene: NA; V gene: TRBV6-2/TRBV6-3; J gene: TRBJ2-7; CDR3 protein: CASSNQQPGGKYF; CDR3 DNA: TGTGCCAGCAGCAACCAACAACCGGGCGGGAAGTACTTC
clone size: NA; D gene: TRBD1; V gene: TRBV7-9; J gene: TRBJ1-2; CDR3 protein: CASSLAQGISYGYTF; CDR3 DNA: TGTGCCAGCAGCTTGGCACAGGGGATTTCCTATGGCTACACCTTC
clone size: NA; D gene: TRBD1; V gene: TRBV4-1; J gene: TRBJ2-6; CDR3 protein: CASSRITGAPGANVLTF; CDR3 DNA: TGCGCCAGCAGCCGCATAACAGGGGCCCCTGGGGCCAACGTCCTGACTTTC
clone size: few; D gene: NA; V gene: TRBV7-3; J gene: TRBJ1-5; CDR3 protein: CASSRPGHPLSNQPQHF; CDR3 DNA: TGTGCCAGCAGCCGACCAGGCCATCCCCTCAGCAATCAGCCCCAGCATTTT
clone size: NA; D gene: TRBD2; V gene: TRBV9; J gene: TRBJ2-5; CDR3 protein: CASSAGTSGGARETQYF; CDR3 DNA: TGTGCCAGCAGCGCCGGGACTAGCGGGGGGGCTCGGGAGACCCAGTACTTC
clone size: NA; D gene: TRBD2; V gene: TRBV28; J gene: TRBJ2-7; CDR3 protein: CASSLFSAGGEQYF; CDR3 DNA: TGTGCCAGCAGTTTATTTTCGGCGGGGGGCGAGCAGTACTTC
clone size: NA; D gene: NA; V gene: TRBV7-2; J gene: TRBJ2-5; CDR3 protein: CASSLFARQETQYF; CDR3 DNA: TGTGCCAGCAGCCTATTCGCGCGACAAGAGACCCAGTACTTC
clone size: NA; D gene: TRBD1; V gene: TRBV28; J gene: TRBJ1-4; CDR3 protein: CASTIGTGANEKLFF; CDR3 DNA: TGTGCCAGCACCATAGGGACAGGGGCTAATGAAAAACTGTTTTTT
clone size: NA; D gene: NA; V gene: TRBV6-5; J gene: TRBJ1-1; CDR3 protein: CASSYGPGEGVEAFF; CDR3 DNA: TGTGCCAGCAGTTACGGGCCAGGGGAGGGGGTTGAAGCTTTCTTT
clone size: NA; D gene: NA; V gene: TRBV5-1; J gene: TRBJ1-1; CDR3 protein: CASNQGWGNTEAFF; CDR3 DNA: TGCGCCAGCAACCAGGGGTGGGGGAACACTGAAGCTTTCTTT
clone size: NA; D gene: NA; V gene: TRBV5-1; J gene: TRBJ2-7; CDR3 protein: CASSPAILNYEQYF; CDR3 DNA: TGCGCCAGCAGCCCTGCCATACTGAACTACGAGCAGTACTTC
clone size: NA; D gene: NA; V gene: TRBV7-3; J gene: TRBJ1-1; CDR3 protein: CASSPYPSRGRDMNTEAFF; CDR3 DNA: TGTGCCAGCAGCCCATATCCTTCGCGGGGGAGGGACATGAACACTGAAGCTTTCTTT
clone size: NA; D gene: NA; V gene: TRBV4-2; J gene: TRBJ1-2; CDR3 protein: CASRGGAYGYTF; CDR3 DNA: TGTGCCAGCAGGGGGGGGGCCTATGGCTACACCTTC
clone size: NA; D gene: TRBD2; V gene: TRBV15; J gene: TRBJ2-1; CDR3 protein: CATSLRLAGGYNEQFF; CDR3 DNA: TGTGCCACCAGCCTAAGACTAGCGGGGGGTTACAATGAGCAGTTCTTC
clone size: NA; D gene: NA; V gene: TRBV15; J gene: TRBJ2-2; CDR3 protein: CATSTYPGAGTGELFF; CDR3 DNA: TGTGCCACCAGCACCTATCCAGGGGCTGGCACCGGGGAGCTGTTTTTT
clone size: NA; D gene: TRBD1; V gene: TRBV18; J gene: TRBJ1-5; CDR3 protein: CASSLQGPSNQPQHF; CDR3 DNA: TGTGCCAGCTCGCTACAGGGGCCGAGCAATCAGCCCCAGCATTTT
clone size: NA; D gene: TRBD1; V gene: TRBV30; J gene: TRBJ2-7; CDR3 protein: CAWSVRDRPEQYF; CDR3 DNA: TGTGCCTGGAGTGTAAGGGACAGGCCAGAGCAGTACTTC
clone size: NA; D gene: NA; V gene: TRBV4-3; J gene: TRBJ1-5; CDR3 protein: CASSQEWQFNQPQHF; CDR3 DNA: TGCGCCAGCAGCCAAGAATGGCAGTTCAATCAGCCCCAGCATTTT
clone size: NA; D gene: TRBD1; V gene: TRBV5-1; J gene: TRBJ1-3; CDR3 protein: CASSFGQDGNTIYF; CDR3 DNA: TGCGCCAGCAGCTTTGGACAGGATGGAAACACCATATATTTT
clone size: NA; D gene: NA; V gene: TRBV21-1; J gene: TRBJ2-3; CDR3 protein: CASSEGLADAVLDTQYF; CDR3 DNA: TGTGCCAGCAGCGAAGGACTAGCGGATGCAGTGTTAGATACGCAGTATTTT
clone size: NA; D gene: NA; V gene: TRBV21-1; J gene: TRBJ2-7; CDR3 protein: CASSKETGLAEVTYEQYF; CDR3 DNA: TGTGCCAGCAGCAAAGAGACGGGACTAGCGGAAGTAACCTACGAGCAGTACTTC
clone size: NA; D gene: NA; V gene: TRBV5-5; J gene: TRBJ1-2; CDR3 protein: CASSQAGGLPYGYTF; CDR3 DNA: TGTGCCAGCAGCCAAGCGGGGGGGCTACCCTATGGCTACACCTTC
clone size: NA; D gene: TRBD1; V gene: TRBV28; J gene: TRBJ1-1; CDR3 protein: CASSYRGQNTEAFF; CDR3 DNA: TGTGCCAGCAGTTACAGGGGCCAGAACACTGAAGCTTTCTTT
clone size: NA; D gene: NA; V gene: TRBV2; J gene: TRBJ1-5; CDR3 protein: CASSDSGFGQPQHF; CDR3 DNA: TGTGCCAGCAGTGACTCGGGGTTCGGCCAGCCCCAGCATTTT
clone size: NA; D gene: TRBD1; V gene: TRBV19; J gene: TRBJ2-2; CDR3 protein: CATRGPGQNTGELFF; CDR3 DNA: TGTGCCACCAGGGGGCCGGGACAAAACACCGGGGAGCTGTTTTTT
clone size: NA; D gene: NA; V gene: TRBV19; J gene: TRBJ2-5; CDR3 protein: CASRDRSETQYF; CDR3 DNA: TGTGCCAGTAGAGACAGGTCCGAGACCCAGTACTTC
clone size: NA; D gene: NA; V gene: TRBV19; J gene: TRBJ2-2; CDR3 protein: CASSIGGNTGELFF; CDR3 DNA: TGTGCCAGTAGTATCGGCGGGAACACCGGGGAGCTGTTTTTT
clone size: NA; D gene: TRBD2; V gene: TRBV7-2; J gene: TRBJ2-7; CDR3 protein: CASSPQGLAGGYEQYF; CDR3 DNA: TGTGCCAGCAGCCCCCAGGGGCTAGCGGGGGGCTACGAGCAGTACTTC
clone size: NA; D gene: NA; V gene: TRBV5-4; J gene: TRBJ2-7; CDR3 protein: CASSSGASLFYEQYF; CDR3 DNA: TGTGCCAGCAGCTCAGGGGCTAGCCTCTTCTACGAGCAGTACTTC
clone size: NA; D gene: NA; V gene: TRBV19; J gene: TRBJ2-6; CDR3 protein: CASSPSGSGANVLTF; CDR3 DNA: TGTGCCAGTAGTCCGTCGGGATCCGGGGCCAACGTCCTGACTTTC
clone size: NA; D gene: TRBD1; V gene: TRBV27; J gene: TRBJ1-1; CDR3 protein: CASRLAGTGETFF; CDR3 DNA: TGTGCCAGCAGACTAGCCGGGACAGGGGAAACTTTCTTT
clone size: once; D gene: TRBD1; V gene: TRBV7-8; J gene: TRBJ1-2; CDR3 protein: CASSLVGQGALGYTF; CDR3 DNA: TGTGCCAGCAGCTTAGTCGGACAGGGGGCTCTTGGCTACACCTTC
clone size: NA; D gene: NA; V gene: TRBV3-1/TRBV3-2; J gene: TRBJ1-4; CDR3 protein: CASSPATELFNEKLFF; CDR3 DNA: TGTGCCAGCAGCCCAGCGACGGAACTTTTTAATGAAAAACTGTTTTTT
clone size: NA; D gene: NA; V gene: TRBV18; J gene: TRBJ2-5; CDR3 protein: CASSPLPWAGETQYF; CDR3 DNA: TGTGCCAGCTCACCACTTCCCTGGGCGGGGGAGACCCAGTACTTC
clone size: NA; D gene: TRBD2; V gene: TRBV10-3; J gene: TRBJ2-1; CDR3 protein: CAISESLAGESYNEQFF; CDR3 DNA: TGTGCCATCAGTGAGTCCCTAGCGGGAGAATCCTACAATGAGCAGTTCTTC
clone size: once; D gene: NA; V gene: TRBV5-1; J gene: TRBJ1-4; CDR3 protein: CASSHGDQGNEKLFF; CDR3 DNA: TGCGCCAGCAGCCATGGAGACCAGGGCAATGAAAAACTGTTTTTT
clone size: NA; D gene: TRBD2; V gene: TRBV2; J gene: TRBJ2-1; CDR3 protein: CASSGTSGTYNEQFF; CDR3 DNA: TGTGCCAGCAGTGGGACTAGCGGGACCTACAATGAGCAGTTCTTC
clone size: NA; D gene: NA; V gene: TRBV29-1; J gene: TRBJ1-1; CDR3 protein: CSVVGGLGTEAFF; CDR3 DNA: TGCAGCGTTGTAGGAGGCCTGGGCACTGAAGCTTTCTTT
clone size: few; D gene: NA; V gene: TRBV5-4; J gene: TRBJ2-7; CDR3 protein: CASSPAGGQKEQYF; CDR3 DNA: TGTGCCAGCAGCCCTGCGGGCGGCCAGAAGGAGCAGTACTTC
clone size: NA; D gene: TRBD1; V gene: TRBV3-1/TRBV3-2; J gene: TRBJ1-2; CDR3 protein: CASSRIGQGSNYGYTF; CDR3 DNA: TGTGCCAGCAGCCGTATAGGACAGGGCTCTAACTATGGCTACACCTTC
clone size: NA; D gene: NA; V gene: TRBV27; J gene: TRBJ2-7; CDR3 protein: CASSRSGYSYEQYF; CDR3 DNA: TGTGCCAGCAGTCGATCAGGGTACTCCTACGAGCAGTACTTC
clone size: NA; D gene: NA; V gene: TRBV11-3; J gene: TRBJ1-1; CDR3 protein: CASSLDGPDTEAFF; CDR3 DNA: TGTGCCAGCAGCTTAGATGGGCCAGACACTGAAGCTTTCTTT
clone size: once; D gene: NA; V gene: TRBV5-1; J gene: TRBJ1-1; CDR3 protein: CASSLEVGVYPEAFF; CDR3 DNA: TGCGCCAGCAGCTTAGAGGTCGGAGTATACCCTGAAGCTTTCTTT
clone size: NA; D gene: NA; V gene: TRBV5-1; J gene: TRBJ1-6; CDR3 protein: CASRTDYNSPLHF; CDR3 DNA: TGCGCCAGCAGGACAGACTATAATTCACCCCTCCACTTT
clone size: NA; D gene: NA; V gene: TRBV6-1; J gene: TRBJ1-1; CDR3 protein: CASSERGGYTEAFF; CDR3 DNA: TGTGCCAGCAGTGAAAGAGGAGGGTACACTGAAGCTTTCTTT
clone size: few; D gene: NA; V gene: TRBV2; J gene: TRBJ2-7; CDR3 protein: CASSEGAPSYEQYF; CDR3 DNA: TGTGCCAGCAGCGAAGGGGCCCCATCCTACGAGCAGTACTTC
clone size: NA; D gene: NA; V gene: TRBV6-5; J gene: TRBJ1-3; CDR3 protein: CASSRDFGNTIYF; CDR3 DNA: TGTGCCAGCAGTCGCGATTTTGGAAACACCATATATTTT
clone size: NA; D gene: NA; V gene: TRBV19; J gene: TRBJ1-1; CDR3 protein: CASSMWGGNTEAFF; CDR3 DNA: TGTGCCAGTAGTATGTGGGGGGGGAACACTGAAGCTTTCTTT
clone size: few; D gene: NA; V gene: TRBV4-3; J gene: TRBJ1-3; CDR3 protein: CASSQGRVRSGNTIYF; CDR3 DNA: TGCGCCAGCAGCCAAGGCAGGGTTAGATCTGGAAACACCATATATTTT
clone size: NA; D gene: NA; V gene: TRBV27; J gene: TRBJ2-7; CDR3 protein: CASSLQGYEQYF; CDR3 DNA: TGTGCCAGCAGTTTACAGGGGTACGAGCAGTACTTC